The 32 T cell receptor beta chains listed next were all sequenced from one sample in a study of blood T cell repertoires in COVID-19. Data came from immunoSEQ multiplex PCR; TCRdb stores just in-frame clones and leaves some out. The data hold 210,000 or so clones, with around four fifths observed a single time. Sequenced input: peripheral blood. The source is a human donor in a cohort sampled during active COVID-19.

The chain links TRBV10-1 to TRBJ2-3, with D unclear. The V gene lost 1 base and the J gene lost 0 bases, with 14 bases spanning the gap. The CDR3 runs 17 residues. Germline-derived CDR1 and CDR2 are WNHNN and SYGVQD (reference sequence). CDR3 loop: CASSEFRLRRSTDTQYF. The CDR3 DNA reads as TGCGCCAGCAGTGAGTTTCGGCTGAGGCGAAGCACAGATACGCAGTATTTT.

The V call is TRBV24-1, the J call TRBJ2-2; TRBD1 matches 7 bases. V lost 5 bases and J lost 1; bases outside the gene matches: 6. This CDR3 contains 16 residues. Germline-derived CDR1 and CDR2 are KGHDR and SFDVKD. CDR3 region: CATSATAGGNTGELFF. In DNA form, the CDR3 reads TGTGCCACCAGTGCGACCGCAGGGGGGAACACCGGGGAGCTGTTTTTT.

This clone was detected ten times or more. The junction shows a germline mismatch at one end, possibly a read error. V is TRBV9 and J is TRBJ2-3; no clear D. Germline V gene sequence: CDR1 SGDLS, CDR2 YYNGEE. CDR3 length: 12 residues. The CDR3 bases are TGTGCCAGCAGCGGTATCCAGGATAAGCAGTATTTT. Amino acid sequence: CASSGIQDKQYF.

This chain connects TRBV11-3 to TRBJ2-3, with TRBD2 matching over 10 bases. Germline CDR1 reads SGHNT; CDR2 reads YENEEA. The CDR3 totals 16 residues. Trimming removed 1 base from V and 2 bases from J; junction bases left unmatched: 3. CDR3 region: CASSLGLAGATDTQYF. DNA of the CDR3: TGTGCCAGCAGCTTAGGCCTAGCGGGGGCCACAGATACGCAGTATTTT.

The J gene is TRBJ2-6, the V gene TRBV5-1; D is unclear. The CDR3 totals 15 residues. Germline values: CDR1 SGHRS, CDR2 YFSETQ. V was pared by 0 bases and J by 1 base, with 5 bases between. This CDR3 is CASSLASSGANVLTF. CDR3 sequence (DNA): TGCGCCAGCAGCTTGGCGTCTTCTGGGGCCAACGTCCTGACTTTC.

This chain connects TRBV10-2 to TRBJ2-3; 11 nucleotides align to TRBD2. V was pared by 4 bases and J by 2 bases, with 2 bases of the junction left unmatched. This CDR3 is built from 15 residues. Germline V gives CDR1 WSHSY, CDR2 SAAADI. The CDR3 reads CASSVAGGPTDTQYF. CDR3 in DNA: TGCGCCAGCAGTGTAGCGGGGGGGCCCACAGATACGCAGTATTTT.

The sample holds one count of this clone. V and J are TRBV6-1 and TRBJ1-3, with 7 bases fitting TRBD1. The CDR3 runs to 17 residues. V shed 3 bases, J shed 0 bases, and the junction held 8 bases outside the gene matches. Germline V lookup: CDR1 MNHNS, CDR2 SASEGT. The CDR3 here is CASSDGNRGSSGNTIYF. DNA of the CDR3: TGTGCCAGCAGTGACGGTAACAGGGGTAGCTCTGGAAACACCATATATTTT.

V gene TRBV27 combines with J gene TRBJ2-2, with a weak D call TRBD2 (5 bases). CDR1 and CDR2 from the germline V gene are MNHEY and SMNVEV (reference sequence). The CDR3 has 14 residues. V lost 3 bases to trimming and J lost 13 bases, with 18 bases between them. The CDR3 is CASSFKSARTVLFF. The CDR3 nucleotides are TGTGCCAGCAGTTTTAAGTCTGCAAGGACTGTGCTGTTTTTT.

V and J are TRBV19 and TRBJ2-2; TRBD2 is a possible D gene (6 bases). Germline CDR1 and CDR2: LNHDA and SQIVND (reference sequence). The ends were cut back, 4 bases at V and 6 bases at J, with 9 bases in the middle. This CDR3 is 13 amino acids long. The CDR3: CASSTRRAGELFF. DNA of the CDR3: TGTGCCAGTAGTACACGGAGGGCCGGGGAGCTGTTTTTT.

The J gene is TRBJ2-4, the V gene TRBV15; D is possibly TRBD1 (5 bases). V dropped 3 bases and J dropped 8 bases, with 14 bases sitting between them. CDR1 LNHNV and CDR2 YYDKDF come from the germline V gene (reference sequence). This CDR3 spans 14 amino acids. CDR3 in amino acids: CATSRDKGSDIQYF. CDR3 DNA sequence: TGTGCCACCAGCAGGGACAAGGGCTCGGACATTCAGTACTTC.

This clone was observed a few times. V is TRBV5-1 and J is TRBJ2-1; 12 bases map to TRBD2. The CDR3 runs 15 residues. V was clipped by 4 bases and J by 6 bases; unmatched bases: 5. Germline CDR1 is SGHRS and CDR2 is YFSETQ. The DNA for the CDR3 is TGCGCCAGCAGCCGGGCTAGCGGGAGGGCCAATGAGCAGTTCTTC. This sequence encodes CASSRASGRANEQFF.

V and J are TRBV13 and TRBJ1-3; no definite D call. Germline assignment: CDR1 PRHDT and CDR2 FYEKMQ (reference sequence). The CDR3 has 14 residues. V was clipped by 5 bases and J by 7 bases, with 15 bases between them. For the CDR3, the DNA is TGTGCCAGCAGCATTAGAGGGCTCAAGAACACCATATATTTT. Translating gives CASSIRGLKNTIYF.

The rearrangement links TRBV19 to TRBJ2-3; D gene unclear. The CDR3 contains 12 residues. V was pared by 4 bases and J by 10 bases, with 12 bases between. In germline, CDR1 is LNHDA, CDR2 SQIVND (reference sequence). Here the CDR3 reads CASSKERTAQYF. The CDR3 DNA sequence: TGTGCCAGTAGTAAGGAGCGTACTGCGCAGTATTTT.

The chain is built from TRBV6-5 and TRBJ1-1; D not resolved. Trimming took 6 bases from V and 7 from J, leaving 12 bases between them. The germline CDR1 and CDR2 sequences are MNHEY and SVGAGI. The CDR3 spans 12 residues. CDR3 sequence: CASRKTQFEAFF. CDR3 bases: TGTGCCAGCAGGAAAACACAGTTTGAAGCTTTCTTT.

This clone was recorded once. The chain links TRBV11-2 to TRBJ2-3; the match to TRBD2 covers 7 bases. J lost 1 base, V lost 5 bases, and 6 bases had no gene match. The CDR3 has 15 amino acids. The germline gives CDR1 SGHAT, CDR2 FQNNGV. The chain's CDR3 is CASSPLAGGTDTQYF. The CDR3 DNA reads TGTGCCAGCAGCCCCCTCGCGGGAGGCACAGATACGCAGTATTTT.

The DNA of the CDR3 is TGTGCCATCAGTGAGTCCGGGTTCGATGAGCAGTTCTTC. Translating it yields CAISESGFDEQFF. The V and J genes are TRBV10-3 and TRBJ2-1, with D hard to call. CDR3 length: 13 residues. V was pared by 0 bases and J by 8 bases, with 8 bases between. CDR1 and CDR2 from the germline V gene are ENHRY and SYGVKD.

The chain joins TRBV11-3 to TRBJ2-1; 11 bases fit TRBD1. J gave up 8 bases and V 3 bases, and 12 bases lay outside the gene matches. The CDR3 spans 17 residues. Germline V gives CDR1 SGHNT, CDR2 YENEEA. The CDR3 bases are TGTGCCAGCAGCTTGACCCGGGACAGGGGGTATGGGGATGAGCAGTTCTTC. It yields the protein CASSLTRDRGYGDEQFF. Full variable domain (remainder filled in from reference TRBV11-3 and TRBJ2-1): EAGVVQSPRYKIIEKKQPVAFWCNPISGHNTLYWYLQNLGQGPELLIRYENEEAVDDSQLPKDRFSAERLKGVDSTLKIQPAELGDSAVYLCASSLTRDRGYGDEQFFGPGTRLTVL.

The CDR3 sequence is CASRSHRAEANVLTF. In DNA form, the CDR3 reads TGTGCCAGCAGATCGCACAGGGCGGAGGCCAACGTCCTGACTTTC. This chain uses TRBV6-5 with TRBJ2-6; possibly TRBD1 for D (6 bases). Trimming removed 6 bases at V and 6 bases at J, with 15 bases between. There are 15 residues in the CDR3. CDR1 is MNHEY, CDR2 SVGAGI, per germline.

The sample holds a few counts of this clone. V and J are TRBV12-3 or TRBV12-4 and TRBJ1-2, with unresolved D. The CDR3 covers 13 residues. Trimming removed 5 bases at V and 7 bases at J, with 14 bases between. The CDR3 loop is CASSRSEVGGYTF. In nucleotides, the CDR3 is TGTGCCAGCAGTAGATCGGAGGTGGGTGGCTACACCTTC.

At least ten counts were recorded for this clone. The chain uses TRBV29-1 and TRBJ1-2; 10 nucleotides align to TRBD1. Germline values: CDR1 SQVTM, CDR2 ANQGSEA. The CDR3 consists of 14 residues. J lost 3 bases, V lost 7 bases, and 8 bases had no gene match. The CDR3: CSGRGQGPDYGYTF. The CDR3 bases are TGCAGCGGGCGGGGACAGGGGCCCGACTATGGCTACACCTTC.

The gene calls are TRBV5-1 and TRBJ1-1; TRBD1 is a possible D gene (6 bases). Trimming cost V 3 bases and J 7 bases, with 13 bases left between them. There are 13 residues in the CDR3. Per germline, CDR1 SGHRS and CDR2 YFSETQ. The DNA of the CDR3 is TGCGCCAGCAGCTCGACAGGAGGCCTTGAAGCTTTCTTT. Its protein product is CASSSTGGLEAFF.

This sequence joins TRBV2 and TRBJ2-3; TRBD2 matches at 16 bases. The CDR3 spans 17 residues. The germline V gene has CDR1 SNHLY and CDR2 FYNNEI. V trimming: 6 bases; J trimming: 2 bases; junction bases outside the gene matches: 5. CDR3 amino acids: CASRPGLAGGLTDTQYF. The CDR3 DNA reads as TGTGCCAGCAGGCCGGGACTAGCGGGGGGGCTCACAGATACGCAGTATTTT.

V gene TRBV7-6 combines with J gene TRBJ1-6; tentative D call: TRBD1 (5 bases). V lost 5 bases and J 10 bases, leaving 15 bases between the germline ends. Germline V gene sequence: CDR1 SGHVS, CDR2 FNYEAQ. The CDR3 has 14 residues. The CDR3 DNA sequence: TGTGCCAGCAGCACGGACACCCCAGGCTCACCCCTCCACTTT. Protein product: CASSTDTPGSPLHF.

This clone was counted between two and nine times. This chain connects TRBV5-4 to TRBJ1-2, with a possible D match to TRBD1 (6 bases). The CDR3 is made up of 15 amino acids. Germline assignment: CDR1 SGHNT and CDR2 YYREEE (reference sequence). Between the trimmed V and J ends, which lost 2 bases and 8 bases, there was a span of 19 bases. The CDR3 DNA reads TGTGCCAGCAGCTTTCCCCGGGACATCAGTCAGGGCTACACCTTC. Residues: CASSFPRDISQGYTF.

The V and J genes are TRBV7-8 and TRBJ2-2; no clear D. The CDR3 runs to 15 residues. Trimming stripped 1 base from V and 2 bases from J, with 8 bases between. The V gene's germline CDR1 is SGHVS and CDR2 FQNEAQ. The CDR3 nucleotides read TGTGCCAGCAGCTTAGGACTCCTCAACACCGGGGAGCTGTTTTTT. It translates to CASSLGLLNTGELFF.

The V call is TRBV9, the J call TRBJ2-1, with 12 bases fitting TRBD2. Germline V gene sequence: CDR1 SGDLS, CDR2 YYNGEE. The junction had 6 bases not matched to a gene; V was cut back by 2 bases and J by 9 bases. The CDR3 contains 15 residues. This CDR3 is CASSVTSGSRIEQFF. The CDR3 nucleotides read TGTGCCAGCAGCGTGACTAGCGGGAGTAGGATTGAGCAGTTCTTC.

The chain has TRBV2 and TRBJ2-3, with D possibly TRBD2 on 5 matching bases. CDR3 size: 14 residues. Germline assignment: CDR1 SNHLY and CDR2 FYNNEI. V lost 7 bases and J lost 6, with 17 bases in between. CDR3 sequence reads: CASIEREGFDTQYF. As DNA, the CDR3 is TGTGCCAGCATCGAGAGGGAAGGGTTTGATACGCAGTATTTT.

The chain carries TRBV28 and TRBJ1-6; 8 nucleotides align to TRBD1. Germline loops: CDR1 MDHEN, CDR2 SYDVKM. V was pared by 6 bases and J by 8 bases, with 6 bases of the junction left unmatched. The CDR3 contains 14 residues. The CDR3 DNA reads TGTGCCAGCAGGACCGGGACAGGTTATTCACCCCTCCACTTT. It codes for CASRTGTGYSPLHF.

In DNA, the CDR3 is TGTGCCAGCAAAGGCAGCGACTATGGCTACACCTTC. It is translated as CASKGSDYGYTF. The chain combines TRBV7-8 with TRBJ1-2, with D uncertain. The CDR3 consists of 12 residues. V lost 7 bases and J 3 bases, leaving 9 bases between the germline ends. Germline CDR1 SGHVS, CDR2 FQNEAQ. Based on the CDR3 plus reference TRBV7-8 and TRBJ1-2, the full variable domain is GAGVSQSPRYKVAKRGQDVALRCDPISGHVSLFWYQQALGQGPEFLTYFQNEAQLDKSGLPSDRFFAERPEGSVSTLKIQRTQQEDSAVYLCASKGSDYGYTFGSGTRLTVV.

This chain joins TRBV10-3 and TRBJ2-2; possible D gene TRBD1, 5 bases. This CDR3 comprises 14 residues. The germline gives CDR1 ENHRY, CDR2 SYGVKD. With 11 bases removed from V and 0 bases from J, the gap between germline ends came to 13 bases. CDR3 sequence (DNA): TGTGCCCTAAGCAGGGAATCGAACACCGGGGAGCTGTTTTTT. Residues: CALSRESNTGELFF.

The rearrangement joins TRBV7-2 to TRBJ1-2, with D uncertain. Trimming pared 5 bases from V and 0 bases from J, leaving 7 bases between. Germline CDR1 reads SGHTA; CDR2 reads FQGNSA. This CDR3 has 13 residues. The CDR3 is CASSLTANYGYTF. The CDR3 DNA reads TGTGCCAGCAGCCTTACAGCTAACTATGGCTACACCTTC.

The CDR3 protein is CAWSRGLAGKDTQYF. The CDR3 DNA reads TGTGCCTGGAGTAGGGGACTAGCGGGAAAAGATACGCAGTATTTT. The rearrangement joins TRBV30 to TRBJ2-3; 13 bases line up with TRBD2. V shed 2 bases, J shed 5 bases, and the junction held 4 bases outside the gene matches. Germline-derived CDR1 and CDR2 are GTSNPN and SVGIG (reference sequence). The CDR3 is made up of 15 amino acids. The complete variable domain, with remaining parts taken from reference TRBV30 and TRBJ2-3, reads SQTIHQWPATLVQPVGSPLSLECTVEGTSNPNLYWYRQAAGRGLQLLFYSVGIGQISSEVPQNLSASRPQDRQFILSSKKLLLSDSGFYLCAWSRGLAGKDTQYFGPGTRLTVL.